This T cell receptor beta chain stems from a study of T cells after yellow fever vaccination. Turning to the study itself: Fractions containing few cells were prepared with SMART-Seq v4 Ultra Low Input.

Trimming cost V 4 bases and J 4 bases; bases outside gene matches: 13. This CDR3 comprises 17 residues. The V gene's germline CDR1 is SGHTA and CDR2 FQGNSA. This clonotype was picked up a small number of times. As yet, its antigen is unknown. Findings of the study overall: In post-booster samples, most primary-vaccination clones reappeared (just under 97% CD4, about 90% CD8).

From the 5' RACE reads, TCRdb called clonotypes with MiXCR, one entry per CDR3 protein. The data show 300,000 to 400,000 distinct CDR3 sequences, 8.5% to 9% seen once. The V and J genes are TRBV7-2 and TRBJ2-5; TRBD2 matches at 9 bases. The clonotype originates from a man aged 18 to 29 who received the YFV17D yellow fever vaccine. This sample comprised PBMCs, obtained on the day of the first yellow fever vaccination. This CDR3 reads CASSSQRERGATETQYF. CDR3 DNA sequence: TGTGCCAGCAGCTCACAGCGCGAGCGGGGGGCAACAGAGACCCAGTACTTC.